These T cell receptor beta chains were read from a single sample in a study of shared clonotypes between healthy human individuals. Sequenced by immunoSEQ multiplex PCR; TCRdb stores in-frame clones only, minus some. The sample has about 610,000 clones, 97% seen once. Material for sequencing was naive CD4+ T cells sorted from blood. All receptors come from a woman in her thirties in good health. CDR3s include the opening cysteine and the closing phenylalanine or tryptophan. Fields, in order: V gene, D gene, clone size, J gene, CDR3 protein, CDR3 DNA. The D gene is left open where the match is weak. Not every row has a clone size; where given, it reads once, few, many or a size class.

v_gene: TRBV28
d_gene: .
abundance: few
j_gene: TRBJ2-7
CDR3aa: CASSLGPNFEQYF
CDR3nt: TGTGCCAGCAGTTTGGGGCCCAACTTTGAGCAGTACTTC

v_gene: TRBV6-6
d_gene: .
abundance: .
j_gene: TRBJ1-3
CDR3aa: CASSYSAPPGGNTIYF
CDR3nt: TGTGCCAGCAGTTACTCCGCCCCGCCGGGGGGAAACACCATATATTTT

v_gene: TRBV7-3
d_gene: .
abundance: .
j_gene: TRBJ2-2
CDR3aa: CASSLTWDTQGTGELFF
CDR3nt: TGTGCCAGCAGCTTAACGTGGGACACCCAGGGCACCGGGGAGCTGTTTTTT

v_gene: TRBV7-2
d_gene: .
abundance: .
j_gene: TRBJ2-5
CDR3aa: CASRDGTRGLETQYF
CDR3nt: TGTGCCAGCAGGGACGGGACGAGAGGGCTGGAGACCCAGTACTTC

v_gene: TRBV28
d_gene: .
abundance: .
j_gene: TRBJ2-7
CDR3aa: CASSTYYEQYF
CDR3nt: TGTGCCAGCAGTACCTACTACGAGCAGTACTTC

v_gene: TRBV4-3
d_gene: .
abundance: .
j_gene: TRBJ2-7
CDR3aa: CASSLANVVDEQYF
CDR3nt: TGCGCCAGCAGCCTCGCCAATGTCGTTGACGAGCAGTACTTC

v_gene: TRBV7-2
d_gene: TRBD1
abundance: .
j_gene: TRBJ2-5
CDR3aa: CASSGGQVFIETQYF
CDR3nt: TGTGCCAGCAGCGGGGGACAGGTTTTTATTGAGACCCAGTACTTC

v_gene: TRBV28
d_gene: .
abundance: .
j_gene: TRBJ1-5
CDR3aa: CASSPRGRVQPQHF
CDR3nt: TGTGCCAGCAGCCCCAGAGGCAGGGTTCAGCCCCAGCATTTT

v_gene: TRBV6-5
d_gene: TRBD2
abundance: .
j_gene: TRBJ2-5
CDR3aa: CASSYLSGGLDETQYF
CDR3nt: TGTGCCAGCAGTTACTTATCGGGAGGCCTTGATGAGACCCAGTACTTC

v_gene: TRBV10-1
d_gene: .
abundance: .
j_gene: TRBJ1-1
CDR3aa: CASRGTGRTEAFF
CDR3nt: TGCGCCAGCAGGGGCACAGGGCGGACTGAAGCTTTCTTT

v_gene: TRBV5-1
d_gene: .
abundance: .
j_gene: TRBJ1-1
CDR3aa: CASSLASVTEAFF
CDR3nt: TGCGCCAGCAGCTTAGCGTCTGTGACTGAAGCTTTCTTT

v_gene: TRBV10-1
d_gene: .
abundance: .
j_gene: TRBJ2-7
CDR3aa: CASSDYRISYEQYF
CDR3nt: TGCGCCAGCAGTGACTACAGGATTTCCTACGAGCAGTACTTC

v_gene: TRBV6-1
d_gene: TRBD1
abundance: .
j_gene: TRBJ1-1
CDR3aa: CASSDQGEDTEAFF
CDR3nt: TGTGCCAGCAGTGATCAGGGGGAGGACACTGAAGCTTTCTTT

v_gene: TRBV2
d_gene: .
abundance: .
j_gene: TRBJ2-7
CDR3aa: CASSEGDSYEQYF
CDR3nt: TGTGCCAGCAGTGAAGGGGACTCCTACGAGCAGTACTTC

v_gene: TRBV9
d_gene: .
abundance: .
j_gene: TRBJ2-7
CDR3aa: CASSVAGFSYEQYF
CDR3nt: TGTGCCAGCAGCGTAGCTGGGTTCTCCTACGAGCAGTACTTC

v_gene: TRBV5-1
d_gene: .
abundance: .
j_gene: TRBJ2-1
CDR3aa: CASSLHDRIDVEQFF
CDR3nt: TGCGCCAGCAGCCTACATGACAGAATTGACGTTGAGCAGTTCTTC

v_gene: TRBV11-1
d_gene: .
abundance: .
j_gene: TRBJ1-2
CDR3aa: CASSTNYRDVYGYTF
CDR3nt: TGTGCCAGCAGCACAAACTACAGGGATGTCTATGGCTACACCTTC

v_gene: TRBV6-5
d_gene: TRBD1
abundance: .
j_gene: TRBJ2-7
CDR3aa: CASSYAWTGSSYEQYF
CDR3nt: TGTGCCAGCAGTTACGCTTGGACAGGGAGCTCCTACGAGCAGTACTTC

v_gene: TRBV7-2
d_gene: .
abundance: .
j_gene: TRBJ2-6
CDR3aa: CASSQWGPGANVLTF
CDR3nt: TGTGCCAGCAGCCAATGGGGTCCTGGGGCCAACGTCCTGACTTTC

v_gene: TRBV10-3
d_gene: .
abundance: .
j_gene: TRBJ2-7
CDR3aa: CATDNSYEQYF
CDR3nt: TGTGCCACGGACAATTCCTACGAGCAGTACTTC

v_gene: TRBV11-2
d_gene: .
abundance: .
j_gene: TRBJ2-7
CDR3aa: CASSSVKGRYYEQYF
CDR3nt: TGTGCCAGCAGCTCAGTGAAGGGCCGGTACTACGAGCAGTACTTC

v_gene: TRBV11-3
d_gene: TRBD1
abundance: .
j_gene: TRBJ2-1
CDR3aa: CASSLESQGDEQFF
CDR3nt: TGTGCCAGCAGCTTAGAGAGCCAGGGGGATGAGCAGTTCTTC

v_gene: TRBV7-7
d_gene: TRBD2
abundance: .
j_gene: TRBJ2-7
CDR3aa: CASSLGSGRVKNEQYF
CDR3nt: TGTGCCAGCAGCCTCGGTAGCGGGAGGGTGAAGAACGAGCAGTACTTC

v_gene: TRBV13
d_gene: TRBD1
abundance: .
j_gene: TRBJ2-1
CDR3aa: CASSWTNRGGNEQFF
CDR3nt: TGTGCCAGCAGCTGGACGAACAGGGGTGGGAATGAGCAGTTCTTC

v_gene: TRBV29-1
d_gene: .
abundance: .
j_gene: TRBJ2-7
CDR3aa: CSSGTGVDSEQYF
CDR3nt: TGCAGCTCCGGGACTGGGGTGGATTCCGAGCAGTACTTC

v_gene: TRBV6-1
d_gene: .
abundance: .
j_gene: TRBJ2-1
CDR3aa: CASRRTTNEQFF
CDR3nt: TGTGCCAGCAGGAGGACTACCAATGAGCAGTTCTTC